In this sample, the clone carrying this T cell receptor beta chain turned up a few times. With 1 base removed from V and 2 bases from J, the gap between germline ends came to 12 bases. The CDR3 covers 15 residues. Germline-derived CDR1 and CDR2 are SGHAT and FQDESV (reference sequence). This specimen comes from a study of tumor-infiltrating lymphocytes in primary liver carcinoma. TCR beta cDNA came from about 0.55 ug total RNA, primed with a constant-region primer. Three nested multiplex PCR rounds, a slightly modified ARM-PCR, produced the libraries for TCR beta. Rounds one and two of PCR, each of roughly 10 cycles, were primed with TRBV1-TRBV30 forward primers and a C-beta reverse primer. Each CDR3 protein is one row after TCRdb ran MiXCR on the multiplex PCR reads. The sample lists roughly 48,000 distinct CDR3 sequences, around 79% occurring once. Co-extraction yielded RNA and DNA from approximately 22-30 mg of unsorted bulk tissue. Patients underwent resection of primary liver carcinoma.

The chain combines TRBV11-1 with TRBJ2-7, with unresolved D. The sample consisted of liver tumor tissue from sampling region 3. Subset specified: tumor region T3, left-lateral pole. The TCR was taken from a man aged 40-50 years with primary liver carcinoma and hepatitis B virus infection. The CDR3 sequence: CASSLESSVPYEQYF. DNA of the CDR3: TGTGCCAGCAGCTTAGAATCTAGTGTCCCCTACGAGCAGTACTTC.